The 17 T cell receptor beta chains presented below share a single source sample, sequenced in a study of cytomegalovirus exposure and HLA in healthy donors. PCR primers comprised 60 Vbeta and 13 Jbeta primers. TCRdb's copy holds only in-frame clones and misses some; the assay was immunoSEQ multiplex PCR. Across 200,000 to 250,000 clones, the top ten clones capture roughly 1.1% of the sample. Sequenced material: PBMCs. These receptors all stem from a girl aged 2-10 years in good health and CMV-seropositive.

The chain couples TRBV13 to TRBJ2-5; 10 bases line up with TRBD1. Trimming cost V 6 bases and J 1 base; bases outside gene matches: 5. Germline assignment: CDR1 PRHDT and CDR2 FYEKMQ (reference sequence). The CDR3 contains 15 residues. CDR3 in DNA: TGTGCCAGCAGTCGTAGGACAGGGGGCCAAGAGACCCAGTACTTC. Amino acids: CASSRRTGGQETQYF.

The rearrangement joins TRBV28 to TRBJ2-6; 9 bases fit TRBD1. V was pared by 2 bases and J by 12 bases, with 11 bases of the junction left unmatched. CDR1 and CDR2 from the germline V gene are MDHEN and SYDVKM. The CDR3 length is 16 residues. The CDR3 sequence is CASSLAPGQGFLVLTF. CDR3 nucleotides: TGTGCCAGCAGTTTAGCTCCGGGACAGGGTTTTCTCGTCCTGACTTTC.

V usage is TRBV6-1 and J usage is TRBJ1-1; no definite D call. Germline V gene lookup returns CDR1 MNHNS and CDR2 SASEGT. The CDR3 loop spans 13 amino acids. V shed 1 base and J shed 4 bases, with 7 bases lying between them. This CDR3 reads CASSEGEGTEAFF. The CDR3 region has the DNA TGTGCCAGCAGTGAAGGGGAGGGCACTGAAGCTTTCTTT.

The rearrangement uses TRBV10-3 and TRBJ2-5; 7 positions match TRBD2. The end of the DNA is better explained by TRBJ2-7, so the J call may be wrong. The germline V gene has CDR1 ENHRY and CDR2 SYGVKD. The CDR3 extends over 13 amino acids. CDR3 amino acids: CAIRWEGLGEQYF. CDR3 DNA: TGTGCCATCAGGTGGGAGGGCCTTGGCGAGCAGTACTTC.

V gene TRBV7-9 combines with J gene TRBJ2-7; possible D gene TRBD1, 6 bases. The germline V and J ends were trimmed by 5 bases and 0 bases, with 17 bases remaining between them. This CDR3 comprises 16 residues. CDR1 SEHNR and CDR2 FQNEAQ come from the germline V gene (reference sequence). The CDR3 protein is CASSLRGQPFSYEQYF. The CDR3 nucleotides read TGTGCCAGCAGCCTCCGAGGACAGCCCTTCTCCTACGAGCAGTACTTC.

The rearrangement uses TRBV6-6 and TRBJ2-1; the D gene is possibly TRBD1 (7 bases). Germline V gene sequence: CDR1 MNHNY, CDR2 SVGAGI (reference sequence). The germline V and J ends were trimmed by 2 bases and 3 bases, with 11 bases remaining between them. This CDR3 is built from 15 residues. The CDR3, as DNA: TGTGCCAGCAGTTACGCAGGGGGGAACTACAATGAGCAGTTCTTC. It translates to CASSYAGGNYNEQFF.

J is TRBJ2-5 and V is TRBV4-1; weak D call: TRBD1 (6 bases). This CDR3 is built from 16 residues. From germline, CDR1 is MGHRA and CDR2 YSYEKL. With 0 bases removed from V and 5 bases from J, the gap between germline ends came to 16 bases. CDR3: CASSQDLPERGETQYF. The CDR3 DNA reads TGCGCCAGCAGCCAAGATTTGCCCGAAAGGGGGGAGACCCAGTACTTC.

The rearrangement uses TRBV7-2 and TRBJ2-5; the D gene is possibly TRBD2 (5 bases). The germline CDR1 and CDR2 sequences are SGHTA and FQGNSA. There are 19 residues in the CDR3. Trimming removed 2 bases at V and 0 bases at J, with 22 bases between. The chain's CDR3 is CASSLSLGRFPSHQETQYF. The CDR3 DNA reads TGTGCCAGCAGCTTATCACTAGGGCGATTTCCTTCCCACCAAGAGACCCAGTACTTC.

The CDR3 sequence: CASSPAGTSGTEQYF. For the CDR3, the DNA is TGCGCCAGCAGTCCCGCCGGGACTAGCGGGACCGAGCAGTACTTC. The gene calls are TRBV10-2 and TRBJ2-7; 13 nucleotides line up with TRBD2. The CDR3 is 15 amino acids. The J segment lost 6 bases and the V segment lost 5 bases, leaving 7 bases of the junction unmatched. CDR1 and CDR2 from the germline V gene are WSHSY and SAAADI.

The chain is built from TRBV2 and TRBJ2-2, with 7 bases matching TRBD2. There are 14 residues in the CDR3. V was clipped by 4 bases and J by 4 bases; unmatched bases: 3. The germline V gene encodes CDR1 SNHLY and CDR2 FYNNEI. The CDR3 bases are TGTGCCAGCAGTGCGTGGACTAGCACCGGGGAGCTGTTTTTT. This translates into CASSAWTSTGELFF.

The CDR3 loop reads CASSQEAKRITEAFF. The CDR3 DNA sequence: TGCGCCAGCAGCCAGGAGGCCAAGAGAATCACTGAAGCTTTCTTT. The gene calls are TRBV5-1 and TRBJ1-1, with no clear D. V gave up 4 bases and J gave up 4 bases, with 17 bases separating them. Germline CDR1 is SGHRS and CDR2 is YFSETQ. CDR3 length equals 15 residues.

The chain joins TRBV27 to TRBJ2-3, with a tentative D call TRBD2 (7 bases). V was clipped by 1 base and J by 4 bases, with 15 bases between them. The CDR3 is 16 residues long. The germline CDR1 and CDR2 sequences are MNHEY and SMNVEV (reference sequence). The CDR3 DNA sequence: TGTGCCAGCAGTTTATTGGGAGGGGGTGAGGCAGATACGCAGTATTTT. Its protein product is CASSLLGGGEADTQYF.

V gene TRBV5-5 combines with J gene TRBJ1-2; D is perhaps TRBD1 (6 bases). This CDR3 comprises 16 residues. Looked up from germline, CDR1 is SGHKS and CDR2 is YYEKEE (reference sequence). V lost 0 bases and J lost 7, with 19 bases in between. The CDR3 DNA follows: TGTGCCAGCAGCTTGGCCAATCACAGGGTAGGAGGTGGCTACACCTTC. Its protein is CASSLANHRVGGGYTF.

Here the CDR3 reads CASSSREEQAYEQYF. The CDR3 region has the DNA TGCGCCAGCAGCTCCAGGGAAGAGCAGGCCTACGAGCAGTACTTC. The V and J genes are TRBV5-1 and TRBJ2-7; a weak D match, TRBD1 (5 bases). CDR3 length: 15 residues. Per germline, CDR1 SGHRS and CDR2 YFSETQ. Trimming cost V 3 bases and J 2 bases, with 15 bases left between them.

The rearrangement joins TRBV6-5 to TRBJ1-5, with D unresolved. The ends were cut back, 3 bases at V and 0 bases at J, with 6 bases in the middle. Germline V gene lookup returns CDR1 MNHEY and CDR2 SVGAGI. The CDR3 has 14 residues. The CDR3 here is CASSYTDSNQPQHF. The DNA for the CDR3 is TGTGCCAGCAGTTATACTGATAGCAATCAGCCCCAGCATTTT.

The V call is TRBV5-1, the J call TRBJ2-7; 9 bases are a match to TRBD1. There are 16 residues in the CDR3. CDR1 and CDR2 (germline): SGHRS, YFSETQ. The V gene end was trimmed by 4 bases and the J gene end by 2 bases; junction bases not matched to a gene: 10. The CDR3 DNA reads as TGCGCCAGCAGCGTTGGTCGGGACAGGGTCGCCTACGAGCAGTACTTC. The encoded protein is CASSVGRDRVAYEQYF.

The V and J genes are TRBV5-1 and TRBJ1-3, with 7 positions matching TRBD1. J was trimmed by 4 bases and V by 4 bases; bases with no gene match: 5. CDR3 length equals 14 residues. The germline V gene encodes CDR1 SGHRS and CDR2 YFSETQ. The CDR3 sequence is CASSTGTAGNTIYF. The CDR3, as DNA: TGCGCCAGCAGCACCGGGACAGCCGGAAACACCATATATTTT.